This T cell receptor (beta chain) was sequenced in a study of blood T cell repertoires in COVID-19. Across the study: The United States, Italy and Spain supplied acute and convalescent COVID-19 samples. From T cells, B-cell-depleted T cells, or PBMCs came the material, which was cDNA or gDNA.

Germline CDR1 SGHVS, CDR2 FQNEAQ. The CDR3 is made up of 16 amino acids. V lost 8 bases and J 2 bases, leaving 19 bases between the germline ends. Original processing methods: Scientists estimated how many nucleated cells there were by amplifying reference gene primers. Repertoires were generated with immunoSEQ multiplex PCR, while TCRdb's copy carries only in-frame clones and drops some. Clone size and the V and J calls come from that table; the DNA yielded D and trimming. The repertoire holds about 280,000 clones, with 82% as singletons. Exposed enrollees had met someone with a PCR-confirmed or clinician-diagnosed COVID-19 case at some point within the 2 weeks before study entry.

The rearrangement links TRBV7-8 to TRBJ1-5; D may be TRBD1 (6 bases). The receptor was isolated from a man aged 40-49 years who had been exposed to COVID-19. What was sequenced was PBMCs or T cells enriched from blood (not recorded which). The CDR3 DNA sequence: TGTGCCAGCTCCCTCGACAGGTTGTGGGGCAATCAGCCCCAGCATTTT. This codes for CASSLDRLWGNQPQHF.